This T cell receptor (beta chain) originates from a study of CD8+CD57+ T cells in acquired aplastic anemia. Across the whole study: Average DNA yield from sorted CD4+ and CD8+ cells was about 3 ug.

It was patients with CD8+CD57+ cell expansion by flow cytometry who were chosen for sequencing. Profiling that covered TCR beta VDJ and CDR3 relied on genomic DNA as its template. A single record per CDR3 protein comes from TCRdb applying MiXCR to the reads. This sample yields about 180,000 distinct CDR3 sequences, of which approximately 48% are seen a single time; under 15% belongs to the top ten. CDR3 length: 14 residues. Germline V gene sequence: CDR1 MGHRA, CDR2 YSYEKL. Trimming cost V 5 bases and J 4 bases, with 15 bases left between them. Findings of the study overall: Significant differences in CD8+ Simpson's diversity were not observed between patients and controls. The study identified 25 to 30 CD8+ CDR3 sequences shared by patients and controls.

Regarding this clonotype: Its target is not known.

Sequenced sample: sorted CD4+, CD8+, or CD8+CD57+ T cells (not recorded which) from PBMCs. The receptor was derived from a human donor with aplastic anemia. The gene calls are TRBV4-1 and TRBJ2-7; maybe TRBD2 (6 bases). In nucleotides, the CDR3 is TGCGCCAGCAGCGAACCCGGGACTCTTTACGAGCAGTACTTC. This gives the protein CASSEPGTLYEQYF.